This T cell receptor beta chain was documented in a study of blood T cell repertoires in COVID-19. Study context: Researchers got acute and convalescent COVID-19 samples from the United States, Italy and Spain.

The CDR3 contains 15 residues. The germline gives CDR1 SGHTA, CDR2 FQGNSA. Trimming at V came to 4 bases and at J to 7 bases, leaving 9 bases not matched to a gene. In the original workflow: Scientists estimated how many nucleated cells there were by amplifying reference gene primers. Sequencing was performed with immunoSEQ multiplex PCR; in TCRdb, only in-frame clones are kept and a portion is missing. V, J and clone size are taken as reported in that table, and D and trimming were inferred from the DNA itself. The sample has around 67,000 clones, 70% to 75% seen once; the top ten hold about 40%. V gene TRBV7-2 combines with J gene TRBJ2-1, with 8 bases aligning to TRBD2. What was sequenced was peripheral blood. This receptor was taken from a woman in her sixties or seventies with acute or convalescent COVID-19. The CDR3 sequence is CASSSSGRRGNEQFF. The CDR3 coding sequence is TGTGCCAGCAGCTCCAGCGGGAGAAGAGGTAATGAGCAGTTCTTC.